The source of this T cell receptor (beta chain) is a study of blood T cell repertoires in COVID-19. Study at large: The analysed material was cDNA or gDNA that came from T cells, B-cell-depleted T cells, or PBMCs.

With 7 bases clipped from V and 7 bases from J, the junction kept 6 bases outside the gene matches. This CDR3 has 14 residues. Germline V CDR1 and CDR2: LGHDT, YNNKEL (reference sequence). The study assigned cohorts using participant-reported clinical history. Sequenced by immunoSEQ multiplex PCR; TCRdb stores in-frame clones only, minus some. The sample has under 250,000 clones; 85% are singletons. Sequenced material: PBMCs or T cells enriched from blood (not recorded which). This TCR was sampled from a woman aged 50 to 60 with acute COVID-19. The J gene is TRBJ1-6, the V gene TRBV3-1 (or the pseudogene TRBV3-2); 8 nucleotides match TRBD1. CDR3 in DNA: TGTGCCAGCACCTGGACAGGGACCAATTCACCCCTCCACTTT. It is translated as CASTWTGTNSPLHF.